This T cell receptor (beta chain) was sequenced in a study of blood T cell repertoires in COVID-19. Study at large: Material from acute and convalescent COVID-19 was sourced from the United States, Italy and Spain. Sources were T cells, B-cell-depleted T cells, or PBMCs; the material itself was cDNA or gDNA.

The CDR3 length is 15 residues. The germline V gene has CDR1 MNHEY and CDR2 SMNVEV (reference sequence). With V trimmed by 5 bases and J by 9 bases, 8 bases remained unmatched. Method: immunoSEQ multiplex PCR; TCRdb's copy keeps in-frame clones and lacks some. The sample contains about 130,000 clones, about 90% of which appear only once. The genes are TRBV27 and TRBJ2-1; 12 nucleotides match TRBD2. The receptor's source is a woman aged 45-60 years who had recovered from COVID-19. The specimen sequenced was peripheral blood. CDR3 sequence (DNA): TGTGCCAGCAGTGACCGGACTAGCGGGATAGGTGAGCAGTTCTTC. Encoded protein: CASSDRTSGIGEQFF.